The present TCR beta chain was sequenced within a study of T cell repertoires in cytomegalovirus infection. Background on the study: Public TCR beta signatures were indicative of both CMV infection and a matching HLA type. Study-level points and caveats: Within the response measured ex vivo, HLA-C-restricted CMV-specific TCR beta clonotypes were dominant. Totalled public TCR beta family frequency picked out people who carried CMV plus the relevant HLA.

Germline-derived CDR1 and CDR2 are SGHTA and FQGNSA. There are 15 residues in the CDR3. The germline V and J ends were trimmed by 7 bases and 1 base, with 14 bases remaining between them. Ten or more counts support this clonotype. Its antigen is unidentified. TCRdb independently ran MiXCR on the reads; one entry per CDR3 protein. The repertoire holds some 130,000 distinct CDR3 sequences, with approximately 9.2% as singletons. Specimen: PBMCs. The clonotype originates from a human donor in good health (CMV status not recorded). Some clones in this sample may be carry-over from other donors' samples. This chain links TRBV7-2 with TRBJ2-1; D might be TRBD2 (6 bases). As DNA, the CDR3 is TGTGCCAGCAAGAATAGCGGCTCTTCCTACAATGAGCAGTTCTTC. It specifies CASKNSGSSYNEQFF.